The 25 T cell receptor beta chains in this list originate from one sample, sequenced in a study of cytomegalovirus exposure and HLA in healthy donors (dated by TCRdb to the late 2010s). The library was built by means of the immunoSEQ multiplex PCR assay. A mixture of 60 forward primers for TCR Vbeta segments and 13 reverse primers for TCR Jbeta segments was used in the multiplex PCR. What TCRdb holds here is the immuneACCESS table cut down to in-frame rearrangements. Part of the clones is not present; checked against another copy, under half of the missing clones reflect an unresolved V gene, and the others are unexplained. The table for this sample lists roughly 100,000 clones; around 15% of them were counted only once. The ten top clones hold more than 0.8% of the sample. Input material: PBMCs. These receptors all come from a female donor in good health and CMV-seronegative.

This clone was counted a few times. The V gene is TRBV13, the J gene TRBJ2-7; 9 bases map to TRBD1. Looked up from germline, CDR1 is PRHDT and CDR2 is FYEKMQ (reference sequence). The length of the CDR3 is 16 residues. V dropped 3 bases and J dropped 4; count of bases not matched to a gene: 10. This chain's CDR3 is CASSFPSGTGHYEQYF. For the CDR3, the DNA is TGTGCCAGCAGCTTCCCCTCCGGGACAGGGCATTACGAGCAGTACTTC.

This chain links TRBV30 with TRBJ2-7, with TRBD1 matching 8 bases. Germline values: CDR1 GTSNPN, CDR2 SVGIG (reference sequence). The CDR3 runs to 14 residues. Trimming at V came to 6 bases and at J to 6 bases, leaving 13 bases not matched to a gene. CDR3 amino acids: CACLQGVQRGEQYF. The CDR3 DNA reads TGTGCCTGTTTACAGGGGGTGCAGAGGGGCGAGCAGTACTTC.

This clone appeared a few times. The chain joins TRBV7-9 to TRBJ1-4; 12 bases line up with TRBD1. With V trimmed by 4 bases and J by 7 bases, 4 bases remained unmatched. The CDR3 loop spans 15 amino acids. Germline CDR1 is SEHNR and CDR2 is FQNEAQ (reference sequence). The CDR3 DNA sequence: TGTGCCAGCAGCTCCCCGGGACAGGGGGCTGAAAAACTGTTTTTT. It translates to CASSSPGQGAEKLFF.

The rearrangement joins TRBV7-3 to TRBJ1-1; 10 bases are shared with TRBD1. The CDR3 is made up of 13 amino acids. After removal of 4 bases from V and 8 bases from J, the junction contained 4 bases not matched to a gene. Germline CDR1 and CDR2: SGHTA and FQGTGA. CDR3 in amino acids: CASSSDRGLEAFF. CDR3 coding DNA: TGTGCCAGCAGCTCCGACAGGGGGCTAGAAGCTTTCTTT.

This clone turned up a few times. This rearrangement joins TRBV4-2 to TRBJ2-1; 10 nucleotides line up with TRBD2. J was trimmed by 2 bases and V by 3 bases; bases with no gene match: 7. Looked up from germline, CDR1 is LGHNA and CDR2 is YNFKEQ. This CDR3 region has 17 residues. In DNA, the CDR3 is TGTGCCAGCAGCCATCAACTAGCGGGATTAACCTACAATGAGCAGTTCTTC. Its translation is CASSHQLAGLTYNEQFF.

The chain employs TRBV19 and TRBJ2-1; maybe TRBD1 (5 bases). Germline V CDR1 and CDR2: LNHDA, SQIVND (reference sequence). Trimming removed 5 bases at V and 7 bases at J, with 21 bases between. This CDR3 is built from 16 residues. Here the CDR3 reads CASSPYRRGLKNEQFF. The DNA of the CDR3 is TGTGCCAGTAGTCCATACAGGAGAGGTTTGAAGAATGAGCAGTTCTTC. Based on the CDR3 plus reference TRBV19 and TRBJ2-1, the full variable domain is DGGITQSPKYLFRKEGQNVTLSCEQNLNHDAMYWYRQDPGQGLRLIYYSQIVNDFQKGDIAEGYSVSREKKESFPLTVTSAQKNPTAFYLCASSPYRRGLKNEQFFGPGTRLTVL.

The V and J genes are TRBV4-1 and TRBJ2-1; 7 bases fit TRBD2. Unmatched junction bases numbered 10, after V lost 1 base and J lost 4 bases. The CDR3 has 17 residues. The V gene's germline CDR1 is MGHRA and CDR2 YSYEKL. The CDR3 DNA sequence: TGCGCCAGCAGCCAAGTTGATATGGGACTATCGTACAATGAGCAGTTCTTC. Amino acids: CASSQVDMGLSYNEQFF.

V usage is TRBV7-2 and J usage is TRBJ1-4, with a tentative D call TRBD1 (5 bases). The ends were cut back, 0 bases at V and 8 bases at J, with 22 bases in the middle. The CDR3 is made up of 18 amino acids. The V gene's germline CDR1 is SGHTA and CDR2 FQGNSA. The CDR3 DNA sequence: TGTGCCAGCAGCTTAGCCCTGGGGGGGGGACCTATTGGCGAAAAACTGTTTTTT. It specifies CASSLALGGGPIGEKLFF.

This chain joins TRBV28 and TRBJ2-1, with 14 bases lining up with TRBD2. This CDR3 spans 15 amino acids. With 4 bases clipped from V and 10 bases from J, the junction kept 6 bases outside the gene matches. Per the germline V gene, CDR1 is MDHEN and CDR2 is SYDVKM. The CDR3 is CASSSGTSGRYEQFF. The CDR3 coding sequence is TGTGCCAGCAGTTCCGGGACTAGCGGGAGATACGAGCAGTTCTTC.

The CDR3 here is CASSLTLPASNEQFF. The CDR3 DNA follows: TGCGCCAGCAGCCTTACCCTACCCGCTTCCAATGAGCAGTTCTTC. The V gene is TRBV4-3, the J gene TRBJ2-1, with no clear D. Germline CDR1 reads LGHNA; CDR2 reads YSLEER. The CDR3 is 15 amino acids. V dropped 4 bases and J dropped 6 bases, with 16 bases sitting between them.

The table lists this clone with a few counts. CDR3 sequence reads: CASRIYSRDIGPGELFF. DNA of the CDR3: TGTGCCAGCAGGATATATTCAAGGGACATCGGACCCGGGGAGCTGTTTTTT. The genes are TRBV7-9 and TRBJ2-2, with D perhaps TRBD1 (6 bases). Trimming cost V 6 bases and J 6 bases, with 23 bases left between them. CDR1 is SEHNR, CDR2 FQNEAQ, per germline (reference sequence). The CDR3 has 17 residues. The whole variable domain, filled in from reference TRBV7-9 and TRBJ2-2, reads DTGVSQNPRHKITKRGQNVTFRCDPISEHNRLYWYRQTLGQGPEFLTYFQNEAQLEKSRLLSDRFSAERPKGSFSTLEIQRTEQGDSAMYLCASRIYSRDIGPGELFFGEGSRLTVL.

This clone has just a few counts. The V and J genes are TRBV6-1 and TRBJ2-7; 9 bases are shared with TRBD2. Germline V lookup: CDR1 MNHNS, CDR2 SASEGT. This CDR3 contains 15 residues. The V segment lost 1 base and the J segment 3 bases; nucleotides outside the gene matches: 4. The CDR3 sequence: CASSEGSGRIYEQYF. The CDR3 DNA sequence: TGTGCCAGCAGTGAAGGTAGCGGGAGAATCTACGAGCAGTACTTC.

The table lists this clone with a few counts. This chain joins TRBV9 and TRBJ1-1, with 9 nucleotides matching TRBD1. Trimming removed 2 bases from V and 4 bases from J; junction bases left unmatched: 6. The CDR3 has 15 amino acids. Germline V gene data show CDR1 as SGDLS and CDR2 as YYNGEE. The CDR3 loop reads CASSVVQGAGTEAFF. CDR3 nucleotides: TGTGCCAGCAGCGTCGTACAGGGGGCAGGCACTGAAGCTTTCTTT.

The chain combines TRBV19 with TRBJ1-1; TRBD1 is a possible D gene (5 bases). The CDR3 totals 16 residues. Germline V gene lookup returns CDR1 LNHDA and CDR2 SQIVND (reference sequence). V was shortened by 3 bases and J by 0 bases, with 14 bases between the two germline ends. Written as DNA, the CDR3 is TGTGCCAGTAGTATGGGGGGTAGGTCCATGAACACTGAAGCTTTCTTT. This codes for CASSMGGRSMNTEAFF.

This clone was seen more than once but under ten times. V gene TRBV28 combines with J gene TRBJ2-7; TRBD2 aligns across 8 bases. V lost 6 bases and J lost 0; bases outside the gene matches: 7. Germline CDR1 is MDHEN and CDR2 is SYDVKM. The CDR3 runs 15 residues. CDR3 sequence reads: CASRSTSGVSYEQYF. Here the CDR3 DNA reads TGTGCCAGCAGGTCTACTAGCGGAGTCTCCTACGAGCAGTACTTC.

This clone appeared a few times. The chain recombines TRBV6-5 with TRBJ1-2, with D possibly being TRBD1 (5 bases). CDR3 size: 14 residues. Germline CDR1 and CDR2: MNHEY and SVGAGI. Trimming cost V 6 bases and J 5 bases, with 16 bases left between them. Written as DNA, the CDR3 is TGTGCCAGCAGAGCCGTCAGGAAGGGGTATGGCTACACCTTC. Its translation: CASRAVRKGYGYTF.

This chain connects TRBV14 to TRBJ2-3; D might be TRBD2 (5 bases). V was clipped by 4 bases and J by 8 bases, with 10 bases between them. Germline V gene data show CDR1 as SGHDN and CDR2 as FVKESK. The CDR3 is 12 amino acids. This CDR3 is CASSPPGGTQYF. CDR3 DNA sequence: TGTGCCAGCAGCCCTCCCGGAGGTACGCAGTATTTT.

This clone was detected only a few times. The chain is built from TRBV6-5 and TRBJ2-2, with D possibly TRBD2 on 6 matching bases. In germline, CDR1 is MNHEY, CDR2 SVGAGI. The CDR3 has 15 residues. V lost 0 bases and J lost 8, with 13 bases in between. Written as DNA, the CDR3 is TGTGCCAGCAGTTACTCGACCGGGAGAGGTGGGGAGCTGTTTTTT. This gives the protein CASSYSTGRGGELFF.

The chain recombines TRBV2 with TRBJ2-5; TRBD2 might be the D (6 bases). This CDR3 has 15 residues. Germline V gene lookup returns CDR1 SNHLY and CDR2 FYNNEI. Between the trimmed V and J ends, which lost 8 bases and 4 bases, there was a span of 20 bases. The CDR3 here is CASFGYGSRGETQYF. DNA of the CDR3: TGTGCCAGCTTCGGTTACGGGAGTAGGGGAGAGACCCAGTACTTC.

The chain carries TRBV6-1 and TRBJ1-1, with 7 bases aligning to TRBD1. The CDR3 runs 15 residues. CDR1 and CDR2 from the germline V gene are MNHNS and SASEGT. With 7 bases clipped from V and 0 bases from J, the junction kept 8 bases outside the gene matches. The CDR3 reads CASTLQGDMNTEAFF. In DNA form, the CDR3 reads TGTGCCAGCACCCTTCAGGGGGACATGAACACTGAAGCTTTCTTT.

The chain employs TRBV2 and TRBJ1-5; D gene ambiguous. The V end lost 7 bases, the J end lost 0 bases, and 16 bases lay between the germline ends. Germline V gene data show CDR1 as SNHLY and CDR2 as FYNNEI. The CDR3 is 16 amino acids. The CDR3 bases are TGTGCCAGCATCCCGCGGGCCGGATATAGCAATCAGCCCCAGCATTTT. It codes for CASIPRAGYSNQPQHF.

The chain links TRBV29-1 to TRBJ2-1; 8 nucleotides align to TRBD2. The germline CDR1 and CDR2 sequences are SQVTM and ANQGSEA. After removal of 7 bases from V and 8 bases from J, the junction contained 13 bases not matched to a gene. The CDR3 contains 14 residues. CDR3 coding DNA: TGCAGCGGGGGGACTAGATCCCCGGGGGATGAGCAGTTCTTC. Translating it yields CSGGTRSPGDEQFF.

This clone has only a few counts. The CDR3 nucleotides are TGTGCCAGCAGCCGCTCCCTAGGGGACAGGTCCTACGAGCAGTACTTC. It encodes CASSRSLGDRSYEQYF. The chain recombines TRBV7-9 with TRBJ2-7; 8 bases agree with TRBD1. Trimming took 5 bases from V and 1 from J; bases not matched to a gene: 10. This CDR3 region has 16 residues. Per germline, CDR1 SEHNR and CDR2 FQNEAQ (reference sequence).

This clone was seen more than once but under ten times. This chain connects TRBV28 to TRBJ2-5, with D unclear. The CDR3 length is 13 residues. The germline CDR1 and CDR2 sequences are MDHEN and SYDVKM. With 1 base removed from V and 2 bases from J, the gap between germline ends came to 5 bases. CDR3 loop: CASSLFLQETQYF. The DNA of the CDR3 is TGTGCCAGCAGTTTATTCTTACAAGAGACCCAGTACTTC.

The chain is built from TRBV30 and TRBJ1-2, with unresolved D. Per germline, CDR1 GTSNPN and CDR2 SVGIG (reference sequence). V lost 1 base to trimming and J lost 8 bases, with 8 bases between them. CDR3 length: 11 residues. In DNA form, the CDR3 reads TGTGCCTGGAGTGGACTCGGGGGCTACACCTTC. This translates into CAWSGLGGYTF.